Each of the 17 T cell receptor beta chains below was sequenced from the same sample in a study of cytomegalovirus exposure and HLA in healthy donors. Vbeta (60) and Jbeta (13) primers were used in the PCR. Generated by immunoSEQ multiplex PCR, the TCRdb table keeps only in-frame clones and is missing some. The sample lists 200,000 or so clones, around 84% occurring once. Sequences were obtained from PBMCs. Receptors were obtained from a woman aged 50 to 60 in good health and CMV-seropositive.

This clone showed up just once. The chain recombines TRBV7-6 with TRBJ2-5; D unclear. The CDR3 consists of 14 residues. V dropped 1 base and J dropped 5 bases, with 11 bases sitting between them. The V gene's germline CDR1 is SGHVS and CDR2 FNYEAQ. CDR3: CASSLGPRAETQYF. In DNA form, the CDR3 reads TGTGCCAGCAGCTTAGGCCCCCGAGCCGAGACCCAGTACTTC. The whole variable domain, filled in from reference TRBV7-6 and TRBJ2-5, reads GAGVSQSPRYKVTKRGQDVALRCDPISGHVSLYWYRQALGQGPEFLTYFNYEAQQDKSGLPNDRFSAERPEGSISTLTIQRTEQRDSAMYRCASSLGPRAETQYFGPGTRLLVL.

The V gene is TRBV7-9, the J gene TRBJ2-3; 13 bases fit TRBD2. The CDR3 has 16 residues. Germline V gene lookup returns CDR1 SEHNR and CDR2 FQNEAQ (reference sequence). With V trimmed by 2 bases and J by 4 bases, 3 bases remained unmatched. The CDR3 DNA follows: TGTGCCAGCAGCTTACCACTAGCGGGGGGGGCAGATACGCAGTATTTT. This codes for CASSLPLAGGADTQYF.

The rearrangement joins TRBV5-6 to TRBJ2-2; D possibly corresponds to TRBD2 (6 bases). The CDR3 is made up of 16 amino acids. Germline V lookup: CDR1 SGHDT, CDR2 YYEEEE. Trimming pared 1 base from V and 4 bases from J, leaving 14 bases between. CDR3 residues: CASSLTGGLFTGELFF. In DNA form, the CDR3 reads TGTGCCAGCAGCTTGACTGGGGGACTCTTCACCGGGGAGCTGTTTTTT.

The DNA of the CDR3 is TGTGCCACCAGCAGAGCGGGACTAGCGGGGGGCTACAATGAGCAGTTCTTC. Translation gives CATSRAGLAGGYNEQFF. The chain links TRBV15 to TRBJ2-1, with 15 bases aligning to TRBD2. The CDR3 runs to 17 residues. Germline V CDR1 and CDR2: LNHNV, YYDKDF (reference sequence). Trimming cost V 1 base and J 3 bases; bases outside gene matches: 1.

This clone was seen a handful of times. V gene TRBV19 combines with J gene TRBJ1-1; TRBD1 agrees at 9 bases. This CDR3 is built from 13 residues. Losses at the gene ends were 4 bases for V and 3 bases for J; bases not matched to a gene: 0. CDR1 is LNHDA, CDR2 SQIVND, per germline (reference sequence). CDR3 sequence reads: CASSRDRDTEAFF. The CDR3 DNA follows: TGTGCCAGTAGTAGGGACAGGGACACTGAAGCTTTCTTT.

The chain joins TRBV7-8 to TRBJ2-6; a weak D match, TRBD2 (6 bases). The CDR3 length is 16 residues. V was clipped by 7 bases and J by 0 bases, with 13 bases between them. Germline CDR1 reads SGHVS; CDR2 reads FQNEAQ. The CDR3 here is CASTGGSYSGANVLTF. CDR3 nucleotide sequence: TGTGCCAGCACCGGAGGGAGTTACTCTGGGGCCAACGTCCTGACTTTC.

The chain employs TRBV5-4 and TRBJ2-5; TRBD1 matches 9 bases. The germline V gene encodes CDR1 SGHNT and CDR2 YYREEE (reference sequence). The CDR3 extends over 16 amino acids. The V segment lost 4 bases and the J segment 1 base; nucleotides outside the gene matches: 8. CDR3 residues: CASSEGQGGVQETQYF. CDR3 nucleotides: TGTGCCAGCAGCGAGGGACAGGGAGGGGTCCAAGAGACCCAGTACTTC.

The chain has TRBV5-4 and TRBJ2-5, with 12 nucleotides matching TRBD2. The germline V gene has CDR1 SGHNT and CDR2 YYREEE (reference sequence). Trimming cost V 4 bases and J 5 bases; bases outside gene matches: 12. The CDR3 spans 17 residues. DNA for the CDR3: TGTGCCAGCAGCCCACTCGCTAGCGGGGGGGCCTCCGAGACCCAGTACTTC. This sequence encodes CASSPLASGGASETQYF. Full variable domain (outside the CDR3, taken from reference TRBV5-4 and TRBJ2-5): ETGVTQSPTHLIKTRGQQVTLRCSSQSGHNTVSWYQQALGQGPQFIFQYYREEENGRGNFPPRFSGLQFPNYSSELNVNALELDDSALYLCASSPLASGGASETQYFGPGTRLLVL.

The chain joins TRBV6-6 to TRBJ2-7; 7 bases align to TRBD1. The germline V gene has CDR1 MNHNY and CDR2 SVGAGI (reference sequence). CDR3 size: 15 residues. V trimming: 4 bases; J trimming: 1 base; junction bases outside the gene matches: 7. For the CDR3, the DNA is TGTGCCAGCAGTTCGTTGGGACAGCCATCCTACGAGCAGTACTTC. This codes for CASSSLGQPSYEQYF.

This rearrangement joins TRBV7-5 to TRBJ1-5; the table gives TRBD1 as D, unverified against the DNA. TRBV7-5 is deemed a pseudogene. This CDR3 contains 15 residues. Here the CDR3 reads CARSSPRGRGQPQHF. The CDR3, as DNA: TGTGCCAGAAGCTCCCCCAGGGGTCGAGGTCAGCCCCAGCATTTT.

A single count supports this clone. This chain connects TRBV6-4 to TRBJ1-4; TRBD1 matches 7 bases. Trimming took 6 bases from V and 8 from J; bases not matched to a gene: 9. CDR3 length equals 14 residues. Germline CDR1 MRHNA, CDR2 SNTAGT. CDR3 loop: CASSLDRVFEKLFF. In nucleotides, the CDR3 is TGTGCCAGCAGCCTAGACAGGGTCTTCGAAAAACTGTTTTTT.

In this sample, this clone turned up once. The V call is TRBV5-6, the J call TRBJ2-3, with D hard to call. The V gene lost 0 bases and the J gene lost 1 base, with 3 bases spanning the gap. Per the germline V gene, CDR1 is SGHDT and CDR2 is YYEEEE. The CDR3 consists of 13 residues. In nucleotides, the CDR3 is TGTGCCAGCAGCTTGGCCGGCACAGATACGCAGTATTTT. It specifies CASSLAGTDTQYF.

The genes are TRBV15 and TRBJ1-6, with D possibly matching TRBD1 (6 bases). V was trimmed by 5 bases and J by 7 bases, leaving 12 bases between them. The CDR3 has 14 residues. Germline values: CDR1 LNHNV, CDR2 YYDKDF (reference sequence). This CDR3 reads CATSLGAKNSPLHF. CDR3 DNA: TGTGCCACCAGCTTGGGGGCGAAGAATTCACCCCTCCACTTT. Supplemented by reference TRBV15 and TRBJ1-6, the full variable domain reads DAMVIQNPRYQVTQFGKPVTLSCSQTLNHNVMYWYQQKSSQAPKLLFHYYDKDFNNEADTPDNFQSRRPNTSFCFLDIRSPGLGDTAMYLCATSLGAKNSPLHFGNGTRLTVT.

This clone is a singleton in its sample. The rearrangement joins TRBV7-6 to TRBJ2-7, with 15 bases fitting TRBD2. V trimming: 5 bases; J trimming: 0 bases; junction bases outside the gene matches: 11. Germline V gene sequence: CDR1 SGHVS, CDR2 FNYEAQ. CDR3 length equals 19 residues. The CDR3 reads CASSKGLAGGALDSYEQYF. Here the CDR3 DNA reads TGTGCCAGCAGCAAAGGACTAGCGGGGGGGGCATTGGACTCCTACGAGCAGTACTTC.

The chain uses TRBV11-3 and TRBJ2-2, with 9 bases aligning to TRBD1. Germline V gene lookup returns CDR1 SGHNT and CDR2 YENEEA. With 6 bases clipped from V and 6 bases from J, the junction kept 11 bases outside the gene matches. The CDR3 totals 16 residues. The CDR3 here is CASSPGTGTGSGELFF. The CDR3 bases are TGTGCCAGCAGTCCCGGGACAGGGACTGGGTCCGGGGAGCTGTTTTTT.

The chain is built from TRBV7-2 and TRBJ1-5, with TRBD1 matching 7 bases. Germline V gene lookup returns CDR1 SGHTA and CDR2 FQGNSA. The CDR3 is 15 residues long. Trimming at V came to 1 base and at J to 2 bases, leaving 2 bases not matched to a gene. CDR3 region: CASSLEGAGNQPQHF. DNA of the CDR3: TGTGCCAGCAGCTTAGAGGGGGCGGGCAATCAGCCCCAGCATTTT.

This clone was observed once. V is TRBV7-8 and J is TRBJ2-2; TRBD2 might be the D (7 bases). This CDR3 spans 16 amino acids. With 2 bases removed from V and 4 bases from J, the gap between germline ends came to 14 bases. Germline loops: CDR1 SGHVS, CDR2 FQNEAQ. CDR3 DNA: TGTGCCAGCAGCTTAATGGGAGGGGGACTCACCGGGGAGCTGTTTTTT. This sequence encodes CASSLMGGGLTGELFF.